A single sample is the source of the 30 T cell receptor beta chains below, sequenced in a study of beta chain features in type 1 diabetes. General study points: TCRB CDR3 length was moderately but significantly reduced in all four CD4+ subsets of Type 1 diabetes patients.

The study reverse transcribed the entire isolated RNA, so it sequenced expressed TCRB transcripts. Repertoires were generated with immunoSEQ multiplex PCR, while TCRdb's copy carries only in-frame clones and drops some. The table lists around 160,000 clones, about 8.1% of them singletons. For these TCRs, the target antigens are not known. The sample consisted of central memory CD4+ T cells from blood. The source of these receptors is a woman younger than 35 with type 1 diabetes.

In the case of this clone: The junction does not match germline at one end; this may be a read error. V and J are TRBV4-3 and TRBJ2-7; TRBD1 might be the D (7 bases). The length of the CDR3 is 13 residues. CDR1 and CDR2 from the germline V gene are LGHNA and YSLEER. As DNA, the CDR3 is TGCGCCAGCAGCCAAGAGGGGGGACAGACTCAGGACTTC. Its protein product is CASSQEGGQTQDF.

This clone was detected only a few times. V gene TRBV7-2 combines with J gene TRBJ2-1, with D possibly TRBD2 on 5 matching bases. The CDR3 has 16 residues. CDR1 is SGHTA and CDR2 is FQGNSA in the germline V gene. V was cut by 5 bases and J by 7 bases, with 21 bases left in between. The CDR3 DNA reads TGTGCCAGCAGCCGTACTAGGAGTAGAGGTTTGAATGAGCAGTTCTTC. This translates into CASSRTRSRGLNEQFF.

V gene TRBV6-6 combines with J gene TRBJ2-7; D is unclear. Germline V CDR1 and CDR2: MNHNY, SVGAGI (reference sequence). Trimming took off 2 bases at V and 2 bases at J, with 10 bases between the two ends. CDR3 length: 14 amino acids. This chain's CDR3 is CASSYRQAAYEQYF. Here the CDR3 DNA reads TGTGCCAGCAGTTACCGCCAGGCTGCCTACGAGCAGTACTTC.

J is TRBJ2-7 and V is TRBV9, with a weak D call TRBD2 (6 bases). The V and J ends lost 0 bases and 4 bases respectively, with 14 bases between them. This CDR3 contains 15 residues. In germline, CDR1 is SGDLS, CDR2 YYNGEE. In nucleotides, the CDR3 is TGTGCCAGCAGCGTAGCCGGAGGGACTCTATACGAGCAGTACTTC. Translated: CASSVAGGTLYEQYF.

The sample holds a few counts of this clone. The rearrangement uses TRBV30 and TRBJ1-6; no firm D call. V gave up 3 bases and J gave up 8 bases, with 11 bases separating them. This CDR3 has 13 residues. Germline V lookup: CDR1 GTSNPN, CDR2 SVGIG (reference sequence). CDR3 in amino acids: CAWSPRVDSPLHF. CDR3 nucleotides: TGTGCCTGGAGCCCCCGGGTGGATTCACCCCTCCACTTT.

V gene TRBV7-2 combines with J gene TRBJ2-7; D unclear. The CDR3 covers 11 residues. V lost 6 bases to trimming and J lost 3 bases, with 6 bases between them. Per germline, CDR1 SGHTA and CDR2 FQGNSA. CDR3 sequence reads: CASSSHYEQYF. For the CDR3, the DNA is TGTGCCAGCAGTTCCCACTACGAGCAGTACTTC.

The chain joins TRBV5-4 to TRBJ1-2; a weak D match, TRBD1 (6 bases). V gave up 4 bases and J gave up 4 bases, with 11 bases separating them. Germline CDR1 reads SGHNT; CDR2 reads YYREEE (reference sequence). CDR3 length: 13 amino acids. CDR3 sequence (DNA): TGTGCCAGCAGCCGCGGACAGAGCTATGGCTACACCTTC. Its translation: CASSRGQSYGYTF.

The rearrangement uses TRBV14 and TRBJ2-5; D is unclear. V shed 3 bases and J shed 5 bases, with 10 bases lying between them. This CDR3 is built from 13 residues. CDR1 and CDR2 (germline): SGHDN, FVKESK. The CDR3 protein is CASSQSSGETQYF. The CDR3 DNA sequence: TGTGCCAGCAGCCAGAGCTCCGGGGAGACCCAGTACTTC.

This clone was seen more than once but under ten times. CDR3 sequence: CASSTFLGRYEQYF. DNA of the CDR3: TGTGCCAGCAGCACTTTTTTGGGCCGTTACGAGCAGTACTTC. The chain couples TRBV28 to TRBJ2-7; no definite D call. Trimming removed 6 bases at V and 4 bases at J, with 16 bases between. Germline loops: CDR1 MDHEN, CDR2 SYDVKM. The CDR3 consists of 14 residues.

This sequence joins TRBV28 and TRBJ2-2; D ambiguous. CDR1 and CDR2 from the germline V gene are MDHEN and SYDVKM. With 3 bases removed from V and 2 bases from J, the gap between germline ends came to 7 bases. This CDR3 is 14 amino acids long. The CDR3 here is CASSLGTNTGELFF. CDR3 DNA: TGTGCCAGCAGTTTGGGCACAAACACCGGGGAGCTGTTTTTT. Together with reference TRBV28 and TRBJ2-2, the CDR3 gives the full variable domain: DVKVTQSSRYLVKRTGEKVFLECVQDMDHENMFWYRQDPGLGLRLIYFSYDVKMKEKGDIPEGYSVSREKKERFSLILESASTNQTSMYLCASSLGTNTGELFFGEGSRLTVL.

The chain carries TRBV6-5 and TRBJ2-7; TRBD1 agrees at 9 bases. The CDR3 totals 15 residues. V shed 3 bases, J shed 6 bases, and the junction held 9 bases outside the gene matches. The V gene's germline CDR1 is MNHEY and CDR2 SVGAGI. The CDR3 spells CASSYTGTGNREQYF. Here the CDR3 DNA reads TGTGCCAGCAGTTATACCGGGACAGGGAATCGCGAGCAGTACTTC.

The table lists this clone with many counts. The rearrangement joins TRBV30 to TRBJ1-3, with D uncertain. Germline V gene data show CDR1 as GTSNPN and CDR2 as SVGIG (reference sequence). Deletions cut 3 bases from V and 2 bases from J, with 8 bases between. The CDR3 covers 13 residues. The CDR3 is CAWSTVAGNTIYF. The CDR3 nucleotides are TGTGCCTGGAGCACGGTGGCTGGAAACACCATATATTTT.

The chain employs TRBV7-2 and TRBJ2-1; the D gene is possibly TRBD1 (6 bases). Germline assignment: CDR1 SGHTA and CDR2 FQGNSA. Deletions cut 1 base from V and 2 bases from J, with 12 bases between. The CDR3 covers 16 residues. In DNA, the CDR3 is TGTGCCAGCAGCTTAGTTGCCGGACAGACCTACAATGAGCAGTTCTTC. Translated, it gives CASSLVAGQTYNEQFF.

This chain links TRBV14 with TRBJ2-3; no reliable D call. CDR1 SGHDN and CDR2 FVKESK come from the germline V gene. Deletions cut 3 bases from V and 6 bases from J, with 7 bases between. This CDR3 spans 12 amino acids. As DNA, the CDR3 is TGTGCCAGCAGCCAGCTCGGGGATACGCAGTATTTT. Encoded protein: CASSQLGDTQYF.

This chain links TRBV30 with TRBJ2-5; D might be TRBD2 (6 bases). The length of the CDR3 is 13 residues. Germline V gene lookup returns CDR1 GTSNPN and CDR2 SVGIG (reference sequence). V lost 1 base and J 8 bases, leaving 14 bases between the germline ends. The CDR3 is CAWSGLPAGTQYF. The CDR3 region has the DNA TGTGCCTGGAGTGGCCTACCCGCGGGAACCCAGTACTTC.

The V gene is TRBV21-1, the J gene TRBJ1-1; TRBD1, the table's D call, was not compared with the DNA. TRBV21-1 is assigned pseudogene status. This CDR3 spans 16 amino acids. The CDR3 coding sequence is TGTGCCAGCAGCAACCGGACAGGGGGCGAGCACACTGAAGCTTTCTTT. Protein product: CASSNRTGGEHTEAFF.

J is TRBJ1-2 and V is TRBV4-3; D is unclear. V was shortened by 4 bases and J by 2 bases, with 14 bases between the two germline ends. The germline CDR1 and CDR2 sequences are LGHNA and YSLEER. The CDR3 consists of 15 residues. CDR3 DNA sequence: TGCGCCAGCAGCCCCGACGAGGTTCTAAACTATGGCTACACCTTC. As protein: CASSPDEVLNYGYTF.

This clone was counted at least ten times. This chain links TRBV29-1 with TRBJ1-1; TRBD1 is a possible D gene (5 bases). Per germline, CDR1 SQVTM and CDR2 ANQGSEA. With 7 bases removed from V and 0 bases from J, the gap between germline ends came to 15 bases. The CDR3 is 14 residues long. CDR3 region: CSARTVGVNTEAFF. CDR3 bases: TGCAGCGCCCGGACGGTAGGGGTGAACACTGAAGCTTTCTTT.

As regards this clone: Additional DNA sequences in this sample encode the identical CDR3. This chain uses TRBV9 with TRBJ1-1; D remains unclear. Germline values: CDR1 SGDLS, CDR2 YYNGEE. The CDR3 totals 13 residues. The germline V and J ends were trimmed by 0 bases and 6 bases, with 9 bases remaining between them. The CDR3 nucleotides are TGTGCCAGCAGCGTAGGTGGAGGGCCTGAAGCTTTCTTT. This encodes CASSVGGGPEAFF.

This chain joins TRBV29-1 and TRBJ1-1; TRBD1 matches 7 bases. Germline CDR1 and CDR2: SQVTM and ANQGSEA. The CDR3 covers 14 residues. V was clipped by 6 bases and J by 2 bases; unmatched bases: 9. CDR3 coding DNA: TGCAGCGTGGTGACCGGGACAGCTAACACTGAAGCTTTCTTT. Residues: CSVVTGTANTEAFF.

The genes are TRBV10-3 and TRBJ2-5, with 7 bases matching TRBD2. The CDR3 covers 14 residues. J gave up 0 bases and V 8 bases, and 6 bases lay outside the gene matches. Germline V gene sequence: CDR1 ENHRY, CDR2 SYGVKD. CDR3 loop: CAIGTSANQETQYF. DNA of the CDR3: TGTGCCATCGGAACTAGCGCCAACCAAGAGACCCAGTACTTC.

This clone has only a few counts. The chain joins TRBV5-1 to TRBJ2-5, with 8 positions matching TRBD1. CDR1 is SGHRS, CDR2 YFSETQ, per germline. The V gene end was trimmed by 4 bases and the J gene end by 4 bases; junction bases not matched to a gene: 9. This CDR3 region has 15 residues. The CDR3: CASSEWTGIGETQYF. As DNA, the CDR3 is TGCGCCAGCAGCGAATGGACAGGGATCGGAGAGACCCAGTACTTC.

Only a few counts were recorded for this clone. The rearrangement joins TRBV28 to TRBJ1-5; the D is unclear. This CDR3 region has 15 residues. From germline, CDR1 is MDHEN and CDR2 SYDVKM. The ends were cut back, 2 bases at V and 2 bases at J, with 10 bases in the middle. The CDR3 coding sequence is TGTGCCAGCAGTTTAAGTTCCGGGGGCAATCAGCCCCAGCATTTT. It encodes CASSLSSGGNQPQHF.

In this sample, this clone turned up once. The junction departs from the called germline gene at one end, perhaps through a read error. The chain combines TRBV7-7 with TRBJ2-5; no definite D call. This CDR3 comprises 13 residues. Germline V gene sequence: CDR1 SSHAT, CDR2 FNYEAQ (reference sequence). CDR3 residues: CASSSPSQETQYF. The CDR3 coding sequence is TGTGCTAGCAGCTCTCCCTCCCAAGAGACCCAGTACTTC.

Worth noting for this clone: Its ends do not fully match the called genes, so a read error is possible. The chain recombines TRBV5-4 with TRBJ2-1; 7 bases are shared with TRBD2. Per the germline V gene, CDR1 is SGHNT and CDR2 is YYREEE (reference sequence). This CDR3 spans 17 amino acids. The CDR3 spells CASSRRMGGGPLDEQFF. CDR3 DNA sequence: TGCGCCAGCAGCCGCCGAATGGGGGGAGGGCCCTTGGATGAGCAGTTCTTC. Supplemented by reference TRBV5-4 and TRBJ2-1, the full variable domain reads ETGVTQSPTHLIKTRGQQVTLRCSSQSGHNTVSWYQQALGQGPQFIFQYYREEENGRGNFPPRFSGLQFPNYSSELNVNALELDDSALYLCASSRRMGGGPLDEQFFGPGTRLTVL.

The CDR3 loop is CASSVVGSVSIYNEQFF. The CDR3 region has the DNA TGTGCCAGCAGCGTAGTCGGTAGCGTTTCAATCTACAATGAGCAGTTCTTC. The chain joins TRBV9 to TRBJ2-1; D is possibly TRBD2 (5 bases). V lost 0 bases to trimming and J lost 3 bases, with 16 bases between them. The CDR3 contains 17 residues. Germline CDR1 is SGDLS and CDR2 is YYNGEE.

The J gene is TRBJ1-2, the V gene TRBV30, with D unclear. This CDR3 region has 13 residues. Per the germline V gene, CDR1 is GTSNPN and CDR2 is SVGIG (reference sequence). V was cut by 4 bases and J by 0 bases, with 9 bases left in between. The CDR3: CAWKLPANYGYTF. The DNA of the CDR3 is TGTGCCTGGAAGTTGCCAGCTAACTATGGCTACACCTTC.

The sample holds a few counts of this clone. CDR3 nucleotide sequence: TGTGCCAGTAAGGGCAGGGGTGCCTCCTACGAGCAGTACTTC. It is translated as CASKGRGASYEQYF. The chain recombines TRBV19 with TRBJ2-7; weak D call: TRBD1 (6 bases). The V end was cut by 7 bases, the J end by 0 bases, with 13 bases between. Germline V lookup: CDR1 LNHDA, CDR2 SQIVND (reference sequence). CDR3 length equals 14 residues. Based on the CDR3 plus reference TRBV19 and TRBJ2-7, the full variable domain is DGGITQSPKYLFRKEGQNVTLSCEQNLNHDAMYWYRQDPGQGLRLIYYSQIVNDFQKGDIAEGYSVSREKKESFPLTVTSAQKNPTAFYLCASKGRGASYEQYFGPGTRLTVT.

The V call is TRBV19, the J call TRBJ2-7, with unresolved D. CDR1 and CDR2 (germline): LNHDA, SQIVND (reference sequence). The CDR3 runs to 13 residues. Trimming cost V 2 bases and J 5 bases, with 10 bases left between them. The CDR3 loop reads CASSISGINEQYF. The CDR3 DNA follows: TGTGCCAGTAGTATATCTGGCATCAACGAGCAGTACTTC. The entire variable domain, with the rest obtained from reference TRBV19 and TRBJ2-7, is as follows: DGGITQSPKYLFRKEGQNVTLSCEQNLNHDAMYWYRQDPGQGLRLIYYSQIVNDFQKGDIAEGYSVSREKKESFPLTVTSAQKNPTAFYLCASSISGINEQYFGPGTRLTVT.

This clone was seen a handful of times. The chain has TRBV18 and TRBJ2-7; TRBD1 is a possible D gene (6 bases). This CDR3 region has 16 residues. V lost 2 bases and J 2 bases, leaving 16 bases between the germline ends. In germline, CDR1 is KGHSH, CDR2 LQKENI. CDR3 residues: CASSPGQGRTPYEQYF. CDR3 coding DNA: TGTGCCAGCTCACCAGGGCAGGGGCGGACCCCCTACGAGCAGTACTTC.